This T cell receptor (beta chain) originates from a study of identical twins. General observations from the study: Conclusions were based on cross-sectional statistical analysis, without following the same donors. Out-of-frame alpha sequences common to twins exhibited an excess of low generation probability.

This clonotype appeared many times. Its antigen remains unknown. The CDR3 length is 14 residues. Trimming cost V 3 bases and J 9 bases; bases outside gene matches: 8. Germline lookup yields CDR1 SEHNR and CDR2 FQNEAQ (reference sequence). The authors used template switching to add a universal primer site and gave cDNA unique molecular identifiers. TCRdb analysed the 5' RACE reads with MiXCR anew, one entry per CDR3 protein. The sample includes roughly 240,000 distinct CDR3 sequences, 7.5% seen only once; the top ten take approximately 5.4%. Healthy Caucasians provided all donations. This same sample was also taken into another study, of yellow fever vaccine responses in identical twins.

The chain uses TRBV7-9 and TRBJ2-1; TRBD2 aligns across 7 bases. Sequenced material: CD8+ T cells sorted from blood. The clonotype was recovered from a young woman in good health. CDR3 in amino acids: CASSFGGSRIEQFF. The CDR3 bases are TGTGCCAGCAGCTTCGGCGGGAGTCGTATTGAGCAGTTCTTC.